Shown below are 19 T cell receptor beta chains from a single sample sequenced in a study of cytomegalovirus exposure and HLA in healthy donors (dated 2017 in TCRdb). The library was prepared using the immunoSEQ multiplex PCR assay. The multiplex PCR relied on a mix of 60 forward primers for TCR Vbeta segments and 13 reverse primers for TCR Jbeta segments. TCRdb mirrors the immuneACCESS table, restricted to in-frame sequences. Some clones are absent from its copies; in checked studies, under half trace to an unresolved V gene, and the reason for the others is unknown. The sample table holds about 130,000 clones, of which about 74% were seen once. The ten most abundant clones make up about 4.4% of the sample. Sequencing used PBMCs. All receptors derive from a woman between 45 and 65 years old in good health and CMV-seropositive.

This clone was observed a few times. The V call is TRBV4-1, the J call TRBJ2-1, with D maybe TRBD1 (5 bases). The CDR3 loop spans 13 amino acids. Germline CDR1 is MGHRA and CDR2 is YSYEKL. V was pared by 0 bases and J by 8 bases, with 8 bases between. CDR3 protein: CASSQDLGDEQFF. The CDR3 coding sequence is TGCGCCAGCAGCCAAGATCTAGGGGATGAGCAGTTCTTC.

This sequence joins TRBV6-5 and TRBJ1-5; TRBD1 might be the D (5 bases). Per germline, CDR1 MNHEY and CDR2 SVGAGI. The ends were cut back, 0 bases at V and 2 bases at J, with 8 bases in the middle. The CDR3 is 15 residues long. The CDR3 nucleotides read TGTGCCAGCAGTTACTCAGGGGTGGGCAATCAGCCCCAGCATTTT. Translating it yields CASSYSGVGNQPQHF.

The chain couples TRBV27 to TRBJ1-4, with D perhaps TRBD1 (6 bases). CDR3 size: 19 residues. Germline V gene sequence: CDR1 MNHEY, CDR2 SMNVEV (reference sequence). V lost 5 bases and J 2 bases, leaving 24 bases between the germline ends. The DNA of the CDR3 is TGTGCCAGCAGTCCCCAGCGGGGGGGCGTGACGGGCACTAATGAAAAACTGTTTTTT. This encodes CASSPQRGGVTGTNEKLFF.

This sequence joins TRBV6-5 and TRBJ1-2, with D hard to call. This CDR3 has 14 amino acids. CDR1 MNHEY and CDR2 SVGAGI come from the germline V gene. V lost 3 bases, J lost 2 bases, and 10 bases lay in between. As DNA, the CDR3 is TGTGCCAGCAGTTATGGGGAGGGAAACTATGGCTACACCTTC. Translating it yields CASSYGEGNYGYTF.

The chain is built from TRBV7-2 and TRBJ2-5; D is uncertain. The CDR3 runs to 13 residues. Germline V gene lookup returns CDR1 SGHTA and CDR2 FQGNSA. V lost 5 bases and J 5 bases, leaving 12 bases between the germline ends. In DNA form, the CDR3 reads TGTGCCAGCAGCACAGTGTATTCGGAGACCCAGTACTTC. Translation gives CASSTVYSETQYF.

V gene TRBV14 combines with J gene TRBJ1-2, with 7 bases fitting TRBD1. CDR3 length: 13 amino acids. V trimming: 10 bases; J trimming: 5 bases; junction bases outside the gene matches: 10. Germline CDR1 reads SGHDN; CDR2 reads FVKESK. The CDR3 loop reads CAKSYRGGYGYTF. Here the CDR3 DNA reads TGTGCCAAATCCTACAGGGGTGGGTATGGCTACACCTTC.

Here the CDR3 reads CASSADPRGGTGEQYF. The DNA for the CDR3 is TGCGCCAGCAGCGCCGACCCCAGGGGCGGGACAGGCGAGCAGTACTTC. This chain connects TRBV5-1 to TRBJ2-7, with 8 bases lining up with TRBD1. The ends lost 4 bases at V and 6 bases at J; junction bases unmatched: 15. CDR1 and CDR2 from the germline V gene are SGHRS and YFSETQ. This CDR3 spans 16 amino acids. Full variable domain (outside the CDR3, taken from reference TRBV5-1 and TRBJ2-7): KAGVTQTPRYLIKTRGQQVTLSCSPISGHRSVSWYQQTPGQGLQFLFEYFSETQRNKGNFPGRFSGRQFSNSRSEMNVSTLELGDSALYLCASSADPRGGTGEQYFGPGTRLTVT.

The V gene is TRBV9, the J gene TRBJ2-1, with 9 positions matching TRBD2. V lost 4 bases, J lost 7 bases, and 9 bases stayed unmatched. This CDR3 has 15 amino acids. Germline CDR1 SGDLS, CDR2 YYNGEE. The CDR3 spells CASSLTGTSWNEQFF. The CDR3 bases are TGTGCCAGCAGCCTCACCGGGACTAGCTGGAATGAGCAGTTCTTC.

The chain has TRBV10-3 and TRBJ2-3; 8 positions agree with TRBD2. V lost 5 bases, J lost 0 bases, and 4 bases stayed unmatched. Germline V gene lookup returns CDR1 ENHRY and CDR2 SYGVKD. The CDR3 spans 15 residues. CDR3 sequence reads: CAISSTSGSTDTQYF. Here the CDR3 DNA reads TGTGCCATCAGTAGCACTAGCGGAAGCACAGATACGCAGTATTTT.

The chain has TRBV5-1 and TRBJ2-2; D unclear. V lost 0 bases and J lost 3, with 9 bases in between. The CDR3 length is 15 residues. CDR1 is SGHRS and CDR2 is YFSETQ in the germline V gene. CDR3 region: CASSLARQDTGELFF. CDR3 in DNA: TGCGCCAGCAGCTTGGCCAGGCAGGACACCGGGGAGCTGTTTTTT.

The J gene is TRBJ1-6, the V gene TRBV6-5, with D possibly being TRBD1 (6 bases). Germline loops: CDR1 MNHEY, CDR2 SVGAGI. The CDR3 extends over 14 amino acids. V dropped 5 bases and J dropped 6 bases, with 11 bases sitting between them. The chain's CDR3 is CASSPLDSNSPLHF. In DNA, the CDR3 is TGTGCCAGCAGTCCATTGGACAGTAATTCACCCCTCCACTTT.

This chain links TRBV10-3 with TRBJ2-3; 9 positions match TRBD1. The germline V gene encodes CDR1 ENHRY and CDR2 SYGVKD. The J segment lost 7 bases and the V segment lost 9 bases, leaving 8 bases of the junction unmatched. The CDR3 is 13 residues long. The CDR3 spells CAIGTGTSHTQYF. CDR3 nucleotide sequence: TGTGCCATTGGGACAGGGACATCGCATACGCAGTATTTT.

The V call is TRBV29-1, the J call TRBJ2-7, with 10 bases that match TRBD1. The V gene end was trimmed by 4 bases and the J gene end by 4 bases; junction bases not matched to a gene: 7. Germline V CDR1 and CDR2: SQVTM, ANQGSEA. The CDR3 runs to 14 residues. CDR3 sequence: CSVVLPGQGYEQYF. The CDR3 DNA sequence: TGCAGCGTTGTATTACCGGGACAGGGGTACGAGCAGTACTTC.

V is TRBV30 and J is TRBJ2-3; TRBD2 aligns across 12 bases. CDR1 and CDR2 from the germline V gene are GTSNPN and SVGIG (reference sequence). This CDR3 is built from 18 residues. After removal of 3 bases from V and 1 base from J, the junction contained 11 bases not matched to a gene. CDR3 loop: CAWSEKGRLAGGTDTQYF. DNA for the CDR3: TGTGCCTGGAGCGAAAAGGGGAGACTAGCGGGGGGCACAGATACGCAGTATTTT.

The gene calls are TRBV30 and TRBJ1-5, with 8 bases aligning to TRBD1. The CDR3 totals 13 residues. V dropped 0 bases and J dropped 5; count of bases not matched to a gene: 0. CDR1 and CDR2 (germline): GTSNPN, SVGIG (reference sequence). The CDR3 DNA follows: TGTGCCTGGAGTGTACAGGGGGATCAGCCCCAGCATTTT. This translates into CAWSVQGDQPQHF.

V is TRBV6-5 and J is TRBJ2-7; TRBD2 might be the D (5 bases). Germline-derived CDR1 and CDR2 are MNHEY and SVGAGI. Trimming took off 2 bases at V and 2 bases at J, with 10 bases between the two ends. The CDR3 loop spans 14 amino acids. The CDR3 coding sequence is TGTGCCAGCAGTTACGACTACCCAACCTACGAGCAGTACTTC. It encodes CASSYDYPTYEQYF.

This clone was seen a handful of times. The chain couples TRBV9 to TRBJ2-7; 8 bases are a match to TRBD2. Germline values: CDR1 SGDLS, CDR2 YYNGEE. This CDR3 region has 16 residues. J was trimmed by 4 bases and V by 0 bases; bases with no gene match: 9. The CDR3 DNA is TGTGCCAGCAGCGTAGATGACCGGGGGGGTGTGTACGAGCAGTACTTC. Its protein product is CASSVDDRGGVYEQYF.

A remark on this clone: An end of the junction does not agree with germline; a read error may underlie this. The DNA for the CDR3 is TGCGCCAGCAGCCAATCCACACGCTACAGGGAGAGCTTT. It specifies CASSQSTRYRESF. J is TRBJ1-1 and V is TRBV4-1; D possibly corresponds to TRBD1 (6 bases). Germline CDR1 MGHRA, CDR2 YSYEKL. There are 13 residues in the CDR3.

CDR3 residues: CASSEEQYNQPQHF. The CDR3 nucleotides are TGTGCCAGCAGTGAAGAACAGTACAATCAGCCCCAGCATTTT. The chain is built from TRBV2 and TRBJ1-5; no clear D. This CDR3 region has 14 residues. Per the germline V gene, CDR1 is SNHLY and CDR2 is FYNNEI. Trimming took off 1 base at V and 3 bases at J, with 7 bases between the two ends.